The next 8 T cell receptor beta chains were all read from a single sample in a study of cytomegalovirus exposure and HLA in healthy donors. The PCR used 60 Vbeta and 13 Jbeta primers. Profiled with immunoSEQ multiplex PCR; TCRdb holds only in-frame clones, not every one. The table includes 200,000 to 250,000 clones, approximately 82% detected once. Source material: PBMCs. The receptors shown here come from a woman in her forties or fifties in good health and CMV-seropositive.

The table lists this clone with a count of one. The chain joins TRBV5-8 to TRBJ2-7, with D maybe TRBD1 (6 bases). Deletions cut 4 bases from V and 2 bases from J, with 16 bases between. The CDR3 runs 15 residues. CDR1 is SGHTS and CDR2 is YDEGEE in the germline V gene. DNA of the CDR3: TGTGCCAGCAGCCAACGGGACACAAGGACCTACGAGCAGTACTTC. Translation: CASSQRDTRTYEQYF.

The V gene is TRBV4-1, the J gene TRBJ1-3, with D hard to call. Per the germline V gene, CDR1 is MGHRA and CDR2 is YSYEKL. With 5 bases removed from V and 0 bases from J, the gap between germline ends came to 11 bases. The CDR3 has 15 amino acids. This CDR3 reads CASSYGLGSGNTIYF. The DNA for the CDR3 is TGCGCCAGCAGCTATGGACTCGGCTCTGGAAACACCATATATTTT.

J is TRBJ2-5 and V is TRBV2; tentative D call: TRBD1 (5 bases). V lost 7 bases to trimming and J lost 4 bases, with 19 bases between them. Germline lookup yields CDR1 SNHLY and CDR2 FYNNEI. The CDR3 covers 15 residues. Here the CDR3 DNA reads TGTGCCAGCAAAACCGGTCGCAGGGAAGTAGAGACCCAGTACTTC. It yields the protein CASKTGRREVETQYF. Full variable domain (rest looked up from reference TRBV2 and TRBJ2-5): EPEVTQTPSHQVTQMGQEVILRCVPISNHLYFYWYRQILGQKVEFLVSFYNNEISEKSEIFDDQFSVERPDGSNFTLKIRSTKLEDSAMYFCASKTGRREVETQYFGPGTRLLVL.

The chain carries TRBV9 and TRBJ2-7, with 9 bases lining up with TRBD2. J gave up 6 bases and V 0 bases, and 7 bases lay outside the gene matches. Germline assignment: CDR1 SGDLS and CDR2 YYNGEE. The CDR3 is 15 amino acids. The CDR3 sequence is CASSVDPSGATEQYF. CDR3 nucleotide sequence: TGTGCCAGCAGCGTAGATCCTAGCGGGGCAACCGAGCAGTACTTC.

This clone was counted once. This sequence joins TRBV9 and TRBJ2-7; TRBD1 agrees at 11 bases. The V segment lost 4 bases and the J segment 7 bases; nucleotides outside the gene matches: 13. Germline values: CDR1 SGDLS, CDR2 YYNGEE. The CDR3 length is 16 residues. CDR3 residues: CASSPRTGGSPGEQYF. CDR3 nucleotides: TGTGCCAGCAGCCCAAGGACAGGGGGCTCCCCAGGGGAGCAGTACTTC.

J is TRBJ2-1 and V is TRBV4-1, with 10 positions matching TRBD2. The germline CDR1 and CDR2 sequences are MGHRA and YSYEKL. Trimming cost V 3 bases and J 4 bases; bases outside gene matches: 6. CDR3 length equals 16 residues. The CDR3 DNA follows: TGCGCCAGCAGCCAGGCCGGGACTAGCGAGTACAATGAGCAGTTCTTC. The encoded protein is CASSQAGTSEYNEQFF.

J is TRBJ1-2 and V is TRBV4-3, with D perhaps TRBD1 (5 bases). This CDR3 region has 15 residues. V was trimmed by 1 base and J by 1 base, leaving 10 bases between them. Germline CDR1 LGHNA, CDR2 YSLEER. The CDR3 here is CASSQVAGYNYGYTF. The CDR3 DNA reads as TGCGCCAGCAGCCAAGTGGCAGGGTATAACTATGGCTACACCTTC.

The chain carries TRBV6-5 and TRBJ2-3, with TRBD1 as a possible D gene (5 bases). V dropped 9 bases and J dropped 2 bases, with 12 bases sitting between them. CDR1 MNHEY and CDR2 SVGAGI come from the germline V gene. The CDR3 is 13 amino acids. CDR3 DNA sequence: TGTGCCAGTGGTATCGGACACACAGATACGCAGTATTTT. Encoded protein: CASGIGHTDTQYF.